The 19 T cell receptor beta chains listed next were all sequenced from one sample in a study of blood T cell repertoires in COVID-19. Produced via immunoSEQ multiplex PCR; TCRdb's table is partial and in-frame only. The sample consists of around 140,000 clones, 81% of them appearing once. Sequencing was performed on peripheral blood. The source is a woman aged 60-75 years with active or convalescent COVID-19.

The V call is TRBV5-8, the J call TRBJ2-1; D perhaps matches TRBD1 (5 bases). Trimming stripped 4 bases from V and 7 bases from J, with 12 bases between. The CDR3 runs 13 residues. Germline V gene lookup returns CDR1 SGHTS and CDR2 YDEGEE. The CDR3 region is CASSLTGVNEQFF. CDR3 DNA sequence: TGTGCCAGCAGCCTAACAGGAGTAAATGAGCAGTTCTTC.

V and J are TRBV4-3 and TRBJ2-7, with D possibly being TRBD2 (6 bases). The V and J ends lost 1 base and 3 bases respectively, with 19 bases between them. Per germline, CDR1 LGHNA and CDR2 YSLEER. CDR3 length: 17 residues. The CDR3 DNA reads TGCGCCAGCAGCCAAGCCGTCTCCGGGACTGGAAACTACGAGCAGTACTTC. This encodes CASSQAVSGTGNYEQYF.

The chain employs TRBV28 and TRBJ1-4, with D possibly being TRBD1 (5 bases). Deletions cut 6 bases from V and 7 bases from J, with 21 bases between. Germline CDR1 is MDHEN and CDR2 is SYDVKM. This CDR3 has 16 amino acids. The CDR3 here is CASSPGGTLGSEKLFF. The CDR3 DNA sequence: TGTGCCAGCAGCCCCGGCGGGACCCTAGGGAGTGAAAAACTGTTTTTT. The variable domain in full, with the rest retrieved from reference TRBV28 and TRBJ1-4, is DVKVTQSSRYLVKRTGEKVFLECVQDMDHENMFWYRQDPGLGLRLIYFSYDVKMKEKGDIPEGYSVSREKKERFSLILESASTNQTSMYLCASSPGGTLGSEKLFFGSGTQLSVL.

V and J are TRBV19 and TRBJ1-4, with D perhaps matching TRBD1 (6 bases). V dropped 6 bases and J dropped 7 bases, with 18 bases sitting between them. The CDR3 extends over 15 amino acids. CDR1 and CDR2 (germline): LNHDA, SQIVND (reference sequence). The CDR3 nucleotides are TGTGCCAGTAGCCGACCGGGACATAGTATTGAAAAACTGTTTTTT. Its protein product is CASSRPGHSIEKLFF. The full variable domain, rest sourced from reference TRBV19 and TRBJ1-4, is DGGITQSPKYLFRKEGQNVTLSCEQNLNHDAMYWYRQDPGQGLRLIYYSQIVNDFQKGDIAEGYSVSREKKESFPLTVTSAQKNPTAFYLCASSRPGHSIEKLFFGSGTQLSVL.

This sequence joins TRBV6-6 and TRBJ1-5; tentatively, D is TRBD1 (5 bases). CDR3 length equals 16 residues. Germline V gene sequence: CDR1 MNHNY, CDR2 SVGAGI (reference sequence). V was cut by 3 bases and J by 3 bases, with 15 bases left in between. The CDR3 sequence: CASSYSPSGFNQPQHF. In DNA form, the CDR3 reads TGTGCCAGCAGTTATTCGCCCTCAGGGTTCAATCAGCCCCAGCATTTT.

This rearrangement joins TRBV5-1 to TRBJ2-3; 11 nucleotides match TRBD1. Germline assignment: CDR1 SGHRS and CDR2 YFSETQ. The CDR3 is made up of 14 amino acids. V lost 6 bases, J lost 5 bases, and 5 bases stayed unmatched. CDR3 residues: CASTRTGGVDTQYF. The DNA of the CDR3 is TGCGCCAGCACCCGGACAGGGGGCGTAGATACGCAGTATTTT.

The count of this clone is one. The J gene is TRBJ1-6, the V gene TRBV15; D perhaps matches TRBD1 (6 bases). The V and J ends lost 0 bases and 5 bases respectively, with 8 bases between them. CDR3 length: 15 residues. CDR1 is LNHNV and CDR2 is YYDKDF in the germline V gene (reference sequence). CDR3 coding DNA: TGTGCCACCAGCAGAGATCCAGGGGATAATTCACCCCTCCACTTT. As protein: CATSRDPGDNSPLHF.

CDR3 sequence reads: CASTQGRGAYEQYF. DNA of the CDR3: TGTGCCAGCACCCAGGGCAGGGGGGCCTACGAGCAGTACTTC. The genes are TRBV7-2 and TRBJ2-7; D possibly corresponds to TRBD1 (7 bases). Trimming removed 7 bases at V and 2 bases at J, with 15 bases between. In germline, CDR1 is SGHTA, CDR2 FQGNSA. This CDR3 has 14 amino acids.

This clone has a single count. The chain has TRBV7-2 and TRBJ1-1, with 8 bases matching TRBD1. This CDR3 has 19 amino acids. The germline CDR1 and CDR2 sequences are SGHTA and FQGNSA. The trim removed 5 bases at V and 0 bases at J, leaving 17 bases unmatched. CDR3 sequence reads: CASSPLEPRTGPLNTEAFF. CDR3 DNA: TGTGCCAGCAGCCCCCTGGAGCCTCGGACAGGGCCATTGAACACTGAAGCTTTCTTT.

The chain is built from TRBV6-2 or TRBV6-3 and TRBJ2-3, with TRBD2 matching 8 bases. Trimming at V came to 2 bases and at J to 0 bases, leaving 10 bases not matched to a gene. CDR3 length equals 18 residues. The V gene's germline CDR1 is MNHEY and CDR2 SVGEGT. The CDR3 DNA reads TGTGCCAGCAGTTACCTAACGGGAGGGCCCTCGAGCACAGATACGCAGTATTTT. It encodes CASSYLTGGPSSTDTQYF.

This clone was seen once. The gene calls are TRBV6-5 and TRBJ1-6; D is uncertain. Looked up from germline, CDR1 is MNHEY and CDR2 is SVGAGI. Trimming cost V 7 bases and J 7 bases, with 8 bases left between them. The CDR3 extends over 12 amino acids. The CDR3 spells CASIDLNSPLHF. CDR3 DNA: TGTGCCAGCATCGATCTAAATTCACCCCTCCACTTT.

This clone appeared a few times. The chain combines TRBV6-5 with TRBJ1-2; 9 bases map to TRBD1. CDR3 size: 14 residues. Germline V gene sequence: CDR1 MNHEY, CDR2 SVGAGI. V trimming: 7 bases; J trimming: 4 bases; junction bases outside the gene matches: 7. DNA of the CDR3: TGTGCCAGCAACACAGGGGGCCGTGGCTATGGCTACACCTTC. Residues: CASNTGGRGYGYTF.

This rearrangement joins TRBV5-1 to TRBJ1-2, with D perhaps TRBD1 (5 bases). V shed 2 bases and J shed 5 bases, with 19 bases lying between them. The CDR3 consists of 16 residues. Germline CDR1 is SGHRS and CDR2 is YFSETQ. CDR3 sequence: CASSFAAGPYPYGYTF. Here the CDR3 DNA reads TGCGCCAGCAGCTTCGCCGCAGGGCCTTACCCATATGGCTACACCTTC.

The V and J genes are TRBV19 and TRBJ2-7, with D uncertain. The length of the CDR3 is 13 residues. Germline loops: CDR1 LNHDA, CDR2 SQIVND (reference sequence). Trimming removed 1 base from V and 3 bases from J, with 7 bases in between. CDR3 nucleotide sequence: TGTGCCAGTAGTATAGGCCAGGACTACGAGCAGTACTTC. As protein: CASSIGQDYEQYF.

The chain joins TRBV14 to TRBJ2-7; 7 bases are a match to TRBD2. CDR1 and CDR2 (germline): SGHDN, FVKESK. This CDR3 contains 14 residues. V gave up 1 base and J gave up 6 bases; unmatched junction bases: 6. DNA of the CDR3: TGTGCCAGCAGCCAAGGAGGGACTACGTTCGAGCAGTACTTC. This sequence encodes CASSQGGTTFEQYF.

The table lists this clone with a few counts. CDR3 sequence (DNA): TGCGCCAGCAGCTTGGCCTTGGGGAGTTCACCCCTCCACTTT. Residues: CASSLALGSSPLHF. J is TRBJ1-6 and V is TRBV5-1; D uncertain. V lost 0 bases and J 9 bases, leaving 10 bases between the germline ends. Looked up from germline, CDR1 is SGHRS and CDR2 is YFSETQ. CDR3 length: 14 residues.

The sample holds one count of this clone. This sequence joins TRBV7-2 and TRBJ2-3, with 8 positions matching TRBD1. From germline, CDR1 is SGHTA and CDR2 FQGNSA. The trim removed 1 base at V and 5 bases at J, leaving 8 bases unmatched. The CDR3 length is 16 residues. Here the CDR3 DNA reads TGTGCCAGCAGCTTAGGCTTTGCAGGGGGCAAAGATACGCAGTATTTT. This encodes CASSLGFAGGKDTQYF.

The chain links TRBV6-1 to TRBJ2-1; 11 bases are shared with TRBD2. This CDR3 is built from 19 residues. J was trimmed by 4 bases and V by 0 bases; bases with no gene match: 11. CDR1 is MNHNS, CDR2 SASEGT, per germline. The CDR3 DNA follows: TGTGCCAGCAGTGAAGCTTCAAGCGGCCTAGCGGGGGGTTACAATGAGCAGTTCTTC. This sequence encodes CASSEASSGLAGGYNEQFF.

This clone was observed a handful of times. The chain employs TRBV4-3 and TRBJ1-2; D may be TRBD1 (5 bases). The germline V and J ends were trimmed by 1 base and 5 bases, with 14 bases remaining between them. Germline lookup yields CDR1 LGHNA and CDR2 YSLEER. The CDR3 covers 15 residues. The CDR3 loop reads CASSQVWDGAYGYTF. The CDR3 DNA reads TGCGCCAGCAGCCAAGTGTGGGATGGGGCGTATGGCTACACCTTC.